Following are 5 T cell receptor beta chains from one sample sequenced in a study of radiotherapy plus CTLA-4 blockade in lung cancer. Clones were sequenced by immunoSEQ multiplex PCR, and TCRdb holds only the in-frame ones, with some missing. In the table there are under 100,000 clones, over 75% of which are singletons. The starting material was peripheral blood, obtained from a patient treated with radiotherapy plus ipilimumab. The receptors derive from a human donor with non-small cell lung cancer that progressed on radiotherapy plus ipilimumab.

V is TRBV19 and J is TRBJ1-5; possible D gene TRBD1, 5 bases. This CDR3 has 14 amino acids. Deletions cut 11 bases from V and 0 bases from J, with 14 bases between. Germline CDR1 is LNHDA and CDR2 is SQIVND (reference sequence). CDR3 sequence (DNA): TGTGCCTCAAACATGGGACTTAGCAATCAGCCCCAGCATTTT. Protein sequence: CASNMGLSNQPQHF.

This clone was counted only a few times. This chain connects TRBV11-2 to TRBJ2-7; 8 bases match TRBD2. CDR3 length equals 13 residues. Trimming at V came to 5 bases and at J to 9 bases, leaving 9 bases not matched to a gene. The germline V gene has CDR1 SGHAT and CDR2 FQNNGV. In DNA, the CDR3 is TGTGCCAGCAGCCCACAACCAGCGGGAGCGCAGTACTTC. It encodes CASSPQPAGAQYF.

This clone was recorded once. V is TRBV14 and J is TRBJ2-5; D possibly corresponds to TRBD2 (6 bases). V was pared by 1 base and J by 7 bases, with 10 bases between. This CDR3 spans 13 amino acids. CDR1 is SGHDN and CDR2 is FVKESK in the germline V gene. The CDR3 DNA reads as TGTGCCAGCAGCCAAGCCGGAGGGATGACCCAGTACTTC. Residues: CASSQAGGMTQYF.

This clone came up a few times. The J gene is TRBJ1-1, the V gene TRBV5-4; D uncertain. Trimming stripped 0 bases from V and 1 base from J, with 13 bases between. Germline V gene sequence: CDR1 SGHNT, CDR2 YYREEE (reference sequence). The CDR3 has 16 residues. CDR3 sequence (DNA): TGTGCCAGCAGCTTGGACGGGCCCTCAGGGAACACTGAAGCTTTCTTT. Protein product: CASSLDGPSGNTEAFF. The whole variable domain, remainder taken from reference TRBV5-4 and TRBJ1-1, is ETGVTQSPTHLIKTRGQQVTLRCSSQSGHNTVSWYQQALGQGPQFIFQYYREEENGRGNFPPRFSGLQFPNYSSELNVNALELDDSALYLCASSLDGPSGNTEAFFGQGTRLTVV.

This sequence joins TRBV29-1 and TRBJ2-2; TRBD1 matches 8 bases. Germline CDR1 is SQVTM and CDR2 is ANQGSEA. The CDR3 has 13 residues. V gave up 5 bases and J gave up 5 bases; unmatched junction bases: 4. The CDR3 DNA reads TGCAGCGTTTCGGGACAGGTTACCGGGGAGCTGTTTTTT. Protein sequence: CSVSGQVTGELFF.